Following are 28 T cell receptor beta chains from one sample sequenced in a study of CD8+ T cells in alopecia areata. Treatment defined: oral pan-JAK inhibitor, 5-10 mg twice daily. Extracted RNA was reverse transcribed into cDNA, the sequencing template. Some clones are missing from TCRdb's copy, which holds only in-frame ones; the method was immunoSEQ multiplex PCR. The repertoire holds about 270,000 clones, with approximately 60% as singletons. The specimen was CD4+ T cells sorted from blood, collected around week 53, from a patient treated with tofacitinib. The receptors were sampled from a human donor with alopecia areata.

In its sample, this clone was seen a few times. The V gene is TRBV29-1, the J gene TRBJ2-7, with TRBD1 matching 9 bases. The germline gives CDR1 SQVTM, CDR2 ANQGSEA. J lost 6 bases, V lost 7 bases, and 10 bases had no gene match. The CDR3 length is 13 residues. The DNA for the CDR3 is TGCAGCGCTACCGGGACAGGGCGGGCCGAGCAGTACTTC. Its protein is CSATGTGRAEQYF.

This CDR3 reads CASSLREYTEAFF. CDR3 in DNA: TGTGCCAGCAGCTTAAGGGAGTACACTGAAGCTTTCTTT. The chain uses TRBV7-8 and TRBJ1-1; D ambiguous. This CDR3 has 13 amino acids. CDR1 SGHVS and CDR2 FQNEAQ come from the germline V gene. Trimming pared 2 bases from V and 3 bases from J, leaving 7 bases between.

This chain uses TRBV6-5 with TRBJ1-2, with D unresolved. V lost 4 bases and J lost 2, with 8 bases in between. Germline lookup yields CDR1 MNHEY and CDR2 SVGAGI. The CDR3 runs to 13 residues. The CDR3 here is CASSSIPNYGYTF. CDR3 nucleotide sequence: TGTGCCAGCAGTTCCATACCGAACTATGGCTACACCTTC.

This clone was seen more than once but under ten times. The chain joins TRBV19 to TRBJ1-2, with D unresolved. V dropped 3 bases and J dropped 5 bases, with 10 bases sitting between them. This CDR3 is 13 amino acids long. Germline values: CDR1 LNHDA, CDR2 SQIVND (reference sequence). The CDR3 sequence: CASSISGQYGYTF. The CDR3 DNA reads TGTGCCAGTAGTATCTCGGGCCAGTATGGCTACACCTTC.

The V gene is TRBV29-1, the J gene TRBJ1-1; D gene ambiguous. Germline V gene lookup returns CDR1 SQVTM and CDR2 ANQGSEA. V was cut by 3 bases and J by 5 bases, with 7 bases left in between. CDR3 size: 11 residues. The CDR3 DNA reads TGCAGCGTTGACCGGTGGACTGAAGCTTTCTTT. Translation gives CSVDRWTEAFF.

This chain joins TRBV5-1 and TRBJ2-1, with 10 bases matching TRBD2. The V segment lost 4 bases and the J segment 4 bases; nucleotides outside the gene matches: 5. The germline V gene has CDR1 SGHRS and CDR2 YFSETQ. The CDR3 consists of 15 residues. CDR3: CASSEIAGGYNEQFF. The CDR3 DNA reads as TGCGCCAGCAGCGAGATAGCGGGGGGATACAATGAGCAGTTCTTC.

The chain is built from TRBV7-9 and TRBJ2-6; 12 positions match TRBD1. CDR3 length: 19 residues. Germline assignment: CDR1 SEHNR and CDR2 FQNEAQ (reference sequence). V lost 6 bases to trimming and J lost 4 bases; unmatched junction nucleotides: 13. The CDR3 sequence: CASRRPGTGGAPGANVLTF. DNA of the CDR3: TGTGCCAGCAGGCGGCCGGGGACAGGGGGCGCACCCGGGGCCAACGTCCTGACTTTC.

This chain uses TRBV6-5 with TRBJ2-7; TRBD2 is a possible D gene (6 bases). Germline assignment: CDR1 MNHEY and CDR2 SVGAGI. Trimming took off 0 bases at V and 3 bases at J, with 12 bases between the two ends. The CDR3 is 15 residues long. The DNA of the CDR3 is TGTGCCAGCAGTTACTCGGCTGGAGGGTACTACGAGCAGTACTTC. Translating it yields CASSYSAGGYYEQYF.

The V gene is TRBV29-1, the J gene TRBJ2-7; D is ambiguous. The V and J ends lost 5 bases and 0 bases respectively, with 8 bases between them. The CDR3 consists of 12 residues. Germline V gives CDR1 SQVTM, CDR2 ANQGSEA. The CDR3 here is CSVRKGSYEQYF. The DNA for the CDR3 is TGCAGCGTTCGTAAGGGCTCCTACGAGCAGTACTTC.

The chain combines TRBV30 with TRBJ1-5; D gene unclear. Germline assignment: CDR1 GTSNPN and CDR2 SVGIG (reference sequence). The V end was cut by 3 bases, the J end by 8 bases, with 11 bases between. CDR3 size: 12 residues. The CDR3 DNA follows: TGTGCCTGGAGAAAGGGTGGTGAGCCCCAGCATTTT. It yields the protein CAWRKGGEPQHF.

The chain is built from TRBV27 and TRBJ2-1, with 16 bases matching TRBD2. The J segment lost 10 bases and the V segment lost 5 bases, leaving 2 bases of the junction unmatched. CDR1 is MNHEY, CDR2 SMNVEV, per germline (reference sequence). The CDR3 is 14 residues long. The CDR3 sequence: CASSLGLAGGEQFF. CDR3 DNA: TGTGCCAGCAGTCTGGGACTAGCGGGGGGGGAGCAGTTCTTC.

The table lists this clone with a few counts. The chain carries TRBV5-1 and TRBJ2-3; 7 nucleotides match TRBD2. The V gene end was trimmed by 6 bases and the J gene end by 0 bases; junction bases not matched to a gene: 7. Germline-derived CDR1 and CDR2 are SGHRS and YFSETQ. The CDR3 has 15 amino acids. The CDR3 DNA reads as TGCGCCAGCAAATCGATCGGGGGGAGCACAGATACGCAGTATTTT. The encoded protein is CASKSIGGSTDTQYF.

This sequence joins TRBV9 and TRBJ2-5; no clear D gene. V was pared by 6 bases and J by 3 bases, with 12 bases between. The germline CDR1 and CDR2 sequences are SGDLS and YYNGEE. CDR3 size: 13 residues. The CDR3 loop reads CASNRVTEETQYF. The CDR3 DNA reads TGTGCCAGCAACCGTGTAACCGAAGAGACCCAGTACTTC. The entire variable domain, with the rest obtained from reference TRBV9 and TRBJ2-5, is as follows: DSGVTQTPKHLITATGQRVTLRCSPRSGDLSVYWYQQSLDQGLQFLIQYYNGEERAKGNILERFSAQQFPDLHSELNLSSLELGDSALYFCASNRVTEETQYFGPGTRLLVL.

The V call is TRBV29-1, the J call TRBJ2-7; TRBD2 matches at 9 bases. The germline CDR1 and CDR2 sequences are SQVTM and ANQGSEA. V was clipped by 4 bases and J by 3 bases; unmatched bases: 7. The CDR3 loop spans 14 amino acids. CDR3 nucleotide sequence: TGCAGCGTTGCTAGCGGGGTTCCTCTCTACGAGCAGTACTTC. It specifies CSVASGVPLYEQYF.

The sample holds a few counts of this clone. This chain's CDR3 is CASSQSGTAYEQYF. The DNA of the CDR3 is TGTGCCAGCAGCCAATCCGGGACAGCATACGAGCAGTACTTC. This sequence joins TRBV7-9 and TRBJ2-7, with 7 positions matching TRBD1. V was clipped by 5 bases and J by 4 bases; unmatched bases: 8. The germline CDR1 and CDR2 sequences are SEHNR and FQNEAQ (reference sequence). The CDR3 is 14 amino acids.

This chain uses TRBV11-2 with TRBJ2-5; D ambiguous. Trimming removed 5 bases at V and 5 bases at J, with 12 bases between. The CDR3 contains 13 residues. Looked up from germline, CDR1 is SGHAT and CDR2 is FQNNGV. The DNA for the CDR3 is TGTGCCAGCAGCCAACTACTTGGGGAGACCCAGTACTTC. Translated, it gives CASSQLLGETQYF.

This clone has just a few counts. The J gene is TRBJ2-3, the V gene TRBV6-1; 7 bases are a match to TRBD1. The germline V gene has CDR1 MNHNS and CDR2 SASEGT. V lost 6 bases and J lost 1; bases outside the gene matches: 7. CDR3 length: 15 amino acids. CDR3 amino acids: CASRTTGHRTDTQYF. CDR3 DNA sequence: TGTGCCAGCAGGACGACAGGGCACCGCACAGATACGCAGTATTTT.

The V gene is TRBV10-3, the J gene TRBJ2-1; D not certain. Germline lookup yields CDR1 ENHRY and CDR2 SYGVKD. The CDR3 is made up of 14 amino acids. Trimming left V 6 bases short and J 3 bases short, with 12 bases between. The CDR3 DNA follows: TGTGCCATCAGCCCAGACTTGATCTACAATGAGCAGTTCTTC. Translating it yields CAISPDLIYNEQFF.

This clone was seen a single time. Here the CDR3 reads CAWSTGGPEAFF. CDR3 sequence (DNA): TGTGCCTGGAGTACAGGGGGCCCTGAAGCTTTCTTT. The chain is built from TRBV30 and TRBJ1-1, with 9 bases matching TRBD1. J gave up 6 bases and V 2 bases, and 1 base lay outside the gene matches. The CDR3 runs to 12 residues. Germline V gene lookup returns CDR1 GTSNPN and CDR2 SVGIG (reference sequence).

The chain has TRBV2 and TRBJ2-1; 7 bases agree with TRBD2. CDR1 SNHLY and CDR2 FYNNEI come from the germline V gene. V shed 6 bases and J 8 bases; nucleotides not matched to a gene: 10. The CDR3 consists of 14 residues. Here the CDR3 reads CASRATSRGDEQFF. The DNA of the CDR3 is TGTGCCAGCAGGGCGACTAGCCGGGGCGATGAGCAGTTCTTC.

The rearrangement joins TRBV30 to TRBJ1-1; tentative D call: TRBD1 (5 bases). Germline CDR1 GTSNPN, CDR2 SVGIG (reference sequence). This CDR3 spans 15 amino acids. The V end lost 2 bases, the J end lost 5 bases, and 18 bases lay between the germline ends. This CDR3 is CAWSNRLRRDTEAFF. The CDR3 DNA sequence: TGTGCCTGGAGTAACCGCCTCCGCAGGGATACTGAAGCTTTCTTT.

This clone was seen only once. The chain recombines TRBV7-2 with TRBJ1-6; TRBD1 matches 7 bases. Per the germline V gene, CDR1 is SGHTA and CDR2 is FQGNSA. CDR3 size: 13 residues. The V and J ends lost 3 bases and 15 bases, in that order; junction bases with no gene match: 8. CDR3 nucleotide sequence: TGTGCCAGCAGCTTCCGGGACAGTACGGACCTCCACTTT. The encoded protein is CASSFRDSTDLHF.

This clone was seen at least ten times. The chain recombines TRBV5-4 with TRBJ2-3; the D gene is possibly TRBD2 (6 bases). This CDR3 region has 12 residues. Germline V gene sequence: CDR1 SGHNT, CDR2 YYREEE (reference sequence). Trimming cost V 5 bases and J 10 bases, with 14 bases left between them. In DNA form, the CDR3 reads TGTGCCAGCAGGGCGTCGGAGGGGCCGCAGTATTTT. Protein: CASRASEGPQYF.

This clone was detected a few times. The rearrangement joins TRBV29-1 to TRBJ2-1, with 9 bases aligning to TRBD2. The V segment lost 2 bases and the J segment 7 bases; nucleotides outside the gene matches: 9. Germline V gene data show CDR1 as SQVTM and CDR2 as ANQGSEA. The CDR3 has 15 amino acids. This CDR3 is CSVESVRAGGNEQFF. DNA for the CDR3: TGCAGCGTTGAATCGGTTCGGGCGGGGGGGAATGAGCAGTTCTTC.

As regards this clone: This may be a read error: a much more frequent sequence differs by one nucleotide. V usage is TRBV2 and J usage is TRBJ1-1; D unclear. V shed 6 bases and J shed 1 base, with 12 bases lying between them. CDR3 length equals 14 residues. The V gene's germline CDR1 is SNHLY and CDR2 FYNNEI. The CDR3 protein is CASSPGRGNTEAFF. Written as DNA, the CDR3 is TGTGCCAGCAGCCCAGGACGGGGGAACACTGAAGCTTTCTTT. The entire variable domain, with the rest obtained from reference TRBV2 and TRBJ1-1, is as follows: EPEVTQTPSHQVTQMGQEVILRCVPISNHLYFYWYRQILGQKVEFLVSFYNNEISEKSEIFDDQFSVERPDGSNFTLKIRSTKLEDSAMYFCASSPGRGNTEAFFGQGTRLTVV.

V is TRBV7-2 and J is TRBJ2-7, with D perhaps TRBD2 (6 bases). The CDR3 contains 13 residues. Germline V gene sequence: CDR1 SGHTA, CDR2 FQGNSA. V lost 1 base and J lost 7, with 11 bases in between. CDR3 nucleotide sequence: TGTGCCAGCAGCTTAGGGGCAGGAGGGGAGCAGTACTTC. It is translated as CASSLGAGGEQYF.

This clone was recorded once. The chain is built from TRBV30 and TRBJ1-2; D unclear. This CDR3 has 14 amino acids. Deletions cut 1 base from V and 1 base from J, with 10 bases between. From germline, CDR1 is GTSNPN and CDR2 SVGIG (reference sequence). The CDR3 sequence: CAWSGGELNYGYTF. DNA for the CDR3: TGTGCCTGGAGTGGTGGGGAACTTAACTATGGCTACACCTTC. Combining the CDR3 with reference TRBV30 and TRBJ1-2 gives the whole variable domain SQTIHQWPATLVQPVGSPLSLECTVEGTSNPNLYWYRQAAGRGLQLLFYSVGIGQISSEVPQNLSASRPQDRQFILSSKKLLLSDSGFYLCAWSGGELNYGYTFGSGTRLTVV.

Remarks on this clone: Other DNA sequences in this sample translate to the same CDR3. The V call is TRBV2, the J call TRBJ2-5; TRBD1 matches at 8 bases. The germline V gene has CDR1 SNHLY and CDR2 FYNNEI. The CDR3 spans 12 residues. The ends lost 7 bases at V and 5 bases at J; junction bases unmatched: 3. CDR3 sequence: CASTGGAETQYF. The DNA of the CDR3 is TGTGCCAGCACAGGGGGCGCTGAGACCCAGTACTTC.